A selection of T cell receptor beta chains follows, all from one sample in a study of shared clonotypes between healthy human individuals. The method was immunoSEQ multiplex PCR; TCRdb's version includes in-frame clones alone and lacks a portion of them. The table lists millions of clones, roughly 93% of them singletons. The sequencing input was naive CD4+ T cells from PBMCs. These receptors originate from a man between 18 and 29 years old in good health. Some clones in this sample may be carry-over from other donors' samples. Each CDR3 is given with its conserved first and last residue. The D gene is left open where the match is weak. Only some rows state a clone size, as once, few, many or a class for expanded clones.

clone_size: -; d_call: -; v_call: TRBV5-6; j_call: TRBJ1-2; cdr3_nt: TGTGCCAGCAGCTTGGGTACGGGAGGCTACACCTTC; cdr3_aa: CASSLGTGGYTF
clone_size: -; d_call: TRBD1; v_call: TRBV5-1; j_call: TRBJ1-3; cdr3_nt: TGCGCCAGCAGCTCCATGGGACAGGCGCTCTCTGGAAACACCATATATTTT; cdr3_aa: CASSSMGQALSGNTIYF
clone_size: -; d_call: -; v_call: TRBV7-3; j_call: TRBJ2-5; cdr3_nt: TGTGCCAGCAGCAACCCAGGGGTCGAGACCCAGTACTTC; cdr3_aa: CASSNPGVETQYF
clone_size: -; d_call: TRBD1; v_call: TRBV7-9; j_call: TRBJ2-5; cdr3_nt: TGTGCCAGCAGCTTAGCGGGGACAGTTCAAGAGACCCAGTACTTC; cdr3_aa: CASSLAGTVQETQYF
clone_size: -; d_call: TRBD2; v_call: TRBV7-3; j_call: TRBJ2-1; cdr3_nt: TGTGCCAGCAGCGTTAGCGGGGCAGTCTACAATGAGCAGTTCTTC; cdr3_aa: CASSVSGAVYNEQFF
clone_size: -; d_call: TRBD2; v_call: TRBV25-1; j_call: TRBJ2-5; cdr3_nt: TGTGCCAGCAGTGAGGTTTGGGGGACTAGCGGGAGGGGAGAGACCCAGTACTTC; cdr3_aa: CASSEVWGTSGRGETQYF
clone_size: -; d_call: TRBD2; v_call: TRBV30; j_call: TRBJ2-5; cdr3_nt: TGTGCCGGGGGAAATAAACCGGGGACTAGCGGATCCGGGGAGACCCAGTACTTC; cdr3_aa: CAGGNKPGTSGSGETQYF
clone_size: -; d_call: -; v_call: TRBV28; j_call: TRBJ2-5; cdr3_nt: TGTGCCAGCAACGATGGCTGGGAGACCCAGTACTTC; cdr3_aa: CASNDGWETQYF
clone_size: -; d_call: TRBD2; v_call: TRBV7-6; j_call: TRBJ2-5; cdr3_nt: TGTGCCAGCAGCTCGGGACTAGCGGCCTCAGTTGCAGAGACCCAGTACTTC; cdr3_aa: CASSSGLAASVAETQYF
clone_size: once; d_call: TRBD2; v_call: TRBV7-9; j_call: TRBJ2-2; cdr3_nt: TGTGCCAGCAGCTTTGGTAGCGGGAGTCTCACCGGGGAGCTGTTTTTT; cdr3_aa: CASSFGSGSLTGELFF
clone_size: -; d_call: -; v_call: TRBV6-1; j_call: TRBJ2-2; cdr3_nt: TGTGCCAGCAGGGAGACAGGAAATTTAGCCGGGGAGCTGTTTTTT; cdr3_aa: CASRETGNLAGELFF
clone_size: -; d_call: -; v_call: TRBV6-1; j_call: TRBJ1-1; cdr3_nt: TGTGCCAGCAGTGGGGCACCTACGAGGGAGAACACTGAAGCTTTCTTT; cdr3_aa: CASSGAPTRENTEAFF
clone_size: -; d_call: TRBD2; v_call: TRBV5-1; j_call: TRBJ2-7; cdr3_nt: TGCGCCAGCAGCTCGGGACTAGCGGGAGGGCTCTACGAGCAGTACTTC; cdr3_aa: CASSSGLAGGLYEQYF
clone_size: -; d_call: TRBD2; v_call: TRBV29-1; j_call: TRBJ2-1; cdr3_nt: TGCAGCGTTAGCGGGAGGGCCTATAATGAGCAGTTCTTC; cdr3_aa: CSVSGRAYNEQFF
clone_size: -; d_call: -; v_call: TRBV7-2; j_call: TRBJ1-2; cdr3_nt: TGTGCCAGCAGCTTAGTGGGGACCGTCCCTCATGGCTACACCTTC; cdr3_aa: CASSLVGTVPHGYTF
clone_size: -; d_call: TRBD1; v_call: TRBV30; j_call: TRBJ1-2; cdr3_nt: TGTGCCTGGAGTGGGTCGGAGGGGGCGCTTGATGGCTACACCTTC; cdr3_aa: CAWSGSEGALDGYTF
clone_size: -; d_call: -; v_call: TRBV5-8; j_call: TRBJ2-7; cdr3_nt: TGTGCCAGCAGCCTGAACGCGGGATTCTTC; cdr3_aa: CASSLNAGFF
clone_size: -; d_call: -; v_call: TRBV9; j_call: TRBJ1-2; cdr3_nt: TGTGCCAGCAGCGTAGTAGGGGCGAACTATGGCTACACCTTC; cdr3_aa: CASSVVGANYGYTF
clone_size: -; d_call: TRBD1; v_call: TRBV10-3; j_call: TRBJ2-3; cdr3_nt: TGTGCCAGCGCAAAACAGGGGGCAGCAGATACGCAGTATTTT; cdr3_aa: CASAKQGAADTQYF
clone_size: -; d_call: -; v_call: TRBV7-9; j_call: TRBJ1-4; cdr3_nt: TGTGCCAGCAGCCAGCCGGGACTTGCTAATGAAAAACTGTTTTTT; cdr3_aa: CASSQPGLANEKLFF
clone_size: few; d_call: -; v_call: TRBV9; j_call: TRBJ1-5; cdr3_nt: TGTGCCAGCAGCGGCAGTGGAAATCAGCCCCAGCATTTT; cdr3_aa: CASSGSGNQPQHF
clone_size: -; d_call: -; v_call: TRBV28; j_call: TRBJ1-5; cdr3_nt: TGTGCCAGCAGTTTCGGGGGGCATCAGCCCCAGCATTTT; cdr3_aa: CASSFGGHQPQHF
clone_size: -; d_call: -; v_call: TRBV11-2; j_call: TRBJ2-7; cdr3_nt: TGTGCCAGCAGCTTAGTAAGGGGGGGGTCCTACGAGCAGTACTTC; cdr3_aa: CASSLVRGGSYEQYF
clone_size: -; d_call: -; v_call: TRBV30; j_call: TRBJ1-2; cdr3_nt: TGTGCCTGGAGGAATCTACAGGCGAGGGACACCCTCAGCTTTGGGGGCTACACCTTC; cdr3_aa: CAWRNLQARDTLSFGGYTF
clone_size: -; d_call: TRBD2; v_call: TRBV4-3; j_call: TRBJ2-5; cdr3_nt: TGCGCCAGCAGCCAAGATCCGACGGGGGGAGAAGAGACCCAGTACTTC; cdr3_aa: CASSQDPTGGEETQYF
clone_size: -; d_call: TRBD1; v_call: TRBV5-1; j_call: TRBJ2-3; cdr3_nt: TGCGCCAGCAGCTTGGCCGCGACAGGGCTCTCAGATACGCAGTATTTT; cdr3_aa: CASSLAATGLSDTQYF
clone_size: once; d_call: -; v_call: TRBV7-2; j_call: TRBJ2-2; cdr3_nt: TGTGCCAGCAGCTTACTAGGGGTGCGAGACACCGGGGAGCTGTTTTTT; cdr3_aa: CASSLLGVRDTGELFF
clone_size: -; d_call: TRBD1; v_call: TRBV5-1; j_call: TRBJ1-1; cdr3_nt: TGCGCCAGCAGCTTGGTGCTCCGGGACAGGGAGAGTGGGTGGAGGAACACTGAAGCTTTCTTT; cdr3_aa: CASSLVLRDRESGWRNTEAFF
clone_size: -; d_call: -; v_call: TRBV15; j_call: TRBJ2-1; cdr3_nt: TGTGCCACCAGCAGAGTGAGGCAGACAAGCTCCTACAATGAGCAGTTCTTC; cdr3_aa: CATSRVRQTSSYNEQFF
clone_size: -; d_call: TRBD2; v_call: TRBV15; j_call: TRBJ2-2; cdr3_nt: TGTGCCACCAGACCGGGACTAGCGGGGAACACCGGGGAGCTGTTTTTT; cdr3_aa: CATRPGLAGNTGELFF
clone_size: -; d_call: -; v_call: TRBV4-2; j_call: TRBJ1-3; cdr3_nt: TGTGCCAGCAGCCAAGAGCTCAACTACGGAAACACCATATATTTT; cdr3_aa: CASSQELNYGNTIYF
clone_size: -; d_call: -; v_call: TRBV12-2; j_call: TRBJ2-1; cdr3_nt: TGTGCAAGTCGCTTAGCGAACCGACTGGGGCAGTTCTTC; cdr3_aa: CASRLANRLGQFF
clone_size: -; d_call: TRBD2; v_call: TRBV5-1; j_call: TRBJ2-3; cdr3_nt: TGCGCCAGCAGCCCTCTAGTTGCGGGAGACACAGATACGCAGTATTTT; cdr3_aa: CASSPLVAGDTDTQYF
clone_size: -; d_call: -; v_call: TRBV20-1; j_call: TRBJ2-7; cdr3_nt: TGCAGTGCCCGCGACTACTACGAGCAGTACTTC; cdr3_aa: CSARDYYEQYF
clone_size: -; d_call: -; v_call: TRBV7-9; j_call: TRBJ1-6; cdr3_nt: TGTGCCAGCAGCCCAGAGGAGGGCCCCCTCCACTTT; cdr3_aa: CASSPEEGPLHF
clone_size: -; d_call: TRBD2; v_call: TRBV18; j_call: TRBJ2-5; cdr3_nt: TGTGCCAGCTCACCACCGGTGGGACTAGCCACAGAGACCCAGTACTTC; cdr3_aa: CASSPPVGLATETQYF
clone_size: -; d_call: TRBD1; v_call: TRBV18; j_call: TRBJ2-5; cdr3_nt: TGTGCCAGCTCACGACGCGGACAGGGCGGGGAGACCCAGTACTTC; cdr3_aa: CASSRRGQGGETQYF